This T cell receptor (beta chain) was captured by sequencing in a study of cytomegalovirus exposure and HLA in healthy donors. Whole-study context: Previous work identified roughly 120 million unique TCR beta sequences from about 179 million T cells.

CDR3 size: 14 residues. Trimming removed 3 bases from V and 1 base from J, with 9 bases in between. CDR1 and CDR2 (germline): SGHNT, YENEEA. The PCR employed 60 Vbeta primers together with 13 Jbeta primers. The assay was immunoSEQ multiplex PCR, and TCRdb's table has in-frame clones only and misses some. This listing includes 65,000 to 95,000 clones. Sequenced sample: PBMCs. The chain is built from TRBV11-3 and TRBJ1-1, with D perhaps matching TRBD1 (6 bases). This sequence originates from a man aged 25-45 years in good health and CMV-seronegative. CDR3 amino acids: CASSFSGQNTEAFF. CDR3 nucleotides: TGTGCCAGCAGCTTCTCGGGACAGAACACTGAAGCTTTCTTT.